A selection of T cell receptor beta chains follows, all from one sample in a study of chemoradiotherapy in HPV16-positive cancers. Generated by immunoSEQ multiplex PCR, the TCRdb table keeps only in-frame clones and is missing some. The repertoire consists of 30,000 to 40,000 clones, with about 92% occurring once and the leading ten covering roughly 3.4%. This specimen consisted of blood, obtained from a patient who underwent chemoradiotherapy. The receptors come from a human donor with HPV-associated anogenital cancer. The CDR3 runs from the conserved cysteine through the conserved F or W. D genes are given only for firm matches. Clone size is stated in some rows and not others, as once, few, many or a class when expanded.

>NA|NA|TRBV2|TRBJ1-5
TGTGCCAGCAGTGAAACAGGGATACCCAATCAGCCCCAGCATTTT
CASSETGIPNQPQHF
>TRBD1|NA|TRBV5-6|TRBJ2-3
TGTGCCAGCAGCCGGGGACAGGGGCACGCCACAGATACGCAGTATTTT
CASSRGQGHATDTQYF
>NA|NA|TRBV30|TRBJ2-1
TGTGCCTTTCGGGGCCCCGGAAGCTCCTACAATGAGCAGTTCTTC
CAFRGPGSSYNEQFF
>NA|NA|TRBV6-4|TRBJ2-6
TGTGCCAGCAGTGACTCGCGCTCTGGGGCCAACGTCCTGACTTTC
CASSDSRSGANVLTF
>TRBD1|NA|TRBV27|TRBJ1-2
TGTGCCAGCAGTGACCGGGACAGGGGTAACTATGGCTACACCTTC
CASSDRDRGNYGYTF
>NA|NA|TRBV7-6|TRBJ2-4
TGTGCCAGCAGCTACCAGGGCCAGGGAGAATCTGGCGGCAAAAACATTCAGTACTTC
CASSYQGQGESGGKNIQYF
>NA|once|TRBV5-4|TRBJ2-1
TGTGCCAGCAGCTTGCCAGGGGGGGGTTATGAGCAGTTCTTC
CASSLPGGGYEQFF
>TRBD2|NA|TRBV5-1|TRBJ2-5
TGCGCCAGCAGCTTGGCTTCCCCAAAATTATCACTAGCGCCGGGGAGCGAGGAGACCCAGTACTTC
CASSLASPKLSLAPGSEETQYF
>NA|NA|TRBV19|TRBJ2-4
TGTGCCAGTAGTATTCGGGGCAGGGGCCAGAACATTCAGTACTTC
CASSIRGRGQNIQYF
>NA|NA|TRBV6-5|TRBJ1-2
TGTGCCAGCAGTTCTACCGGGAGCTATGGCTACACCTTC
CASSSTGSYGYTF
>NA|NA|TRBV2|TRBJ2-5
TGTGCCAGCAGTGAGGAAGGGAGGTACCAAGAGACCCAGTACTTC
CASSEEGRYQETQYF
>TRBD1|NA|TRBV6-1|TRBJ1-1
TGTGCCAGCCCTCCGGACAGGTTTAGAACTGAAGCTTTCTTT
CASPPDRFRTEAFF
>NA|NA|TRBV28|TRBJ2-7
TGTGCCAGGAGAAAGGGGTGTTTCTACGAGCAGTACTTC
CARRKGCFYEQYF
>NA|NA|TRBV19|TRBJ1-2
TGTGCCAGTACCGAAGGGGGTGGCTATGGCTACACCTTC
CASTEGGGYGYTF
>NA|NA|TRBV19|TRBJ2-7
TGTGCCAGTAGTATAACGCTTTCCCCCTACGAGCAGTACTTC
CASSITLSPYEQYF
>TRBD2|NA|TRBV5-1|TRBJ2-3
TGCGCCAGCAGCCACGGGACTAGTCCAGGGGATACGCAGTATTTT
CASSHGTSPGDTQYF
>NA|NA|TRBV7-6|TRBJ2-2
TGTGCCAGCACCGAGACTGTAAAGGGTACCGGGGAGCTGTTTTTT
CASTETVKGTGELFF
>TRBD1|NA|TRBV18|TRBJ1-5
TGTGCCAGCTCACGTGGGACAGGGATAAATCAGCCCCAGCATTTT
CASSRGTGINQPQHF
>TRBD2|NA|TRBV6-6|TRBJ2-2
TGTGCCAGCAGTTTGGGGGGGTCGGGCACCGGGGAGCTGTTTTTT
CASSLGGSGTGELFF
>NA|NA|TRBV13|TRBJ2-6
TGTGCCAGCAGCAAGATTGACCTCTCAGGGGCCAACGTCCTGACTTTC
CASSKIDLSGANVLTF
>NA|NA|TRBV4-3|TRBJ2-5
TGCGCCAGCAGCCAAACCTGGCAGCCACAAGAGACCCAGTACTTC
CASSQTWQPQETQYF
>TRBD2|NA|TRBV18|TRBJ2-7
TGTGCCAGCTCACTTACGCTTTTGGGGGGGGACTCCTACGAGCAGTACTTC
CASSLTLLGGDSYEQYF
>TRBD1|NA|TRBV9|TRBJ1-1
TGTGCCAGCAGCCCCCAGGGACAGGGGTGGACTGAAGCTTTCTTT
CASSPQGQGWTEAFF
>NA|NA|TRBV4-1|TRBJ1-2
TGCGCCAGCAGCCTCCAGGGCCCCCTAGGTGGCTACACCTTC
CASSLQGPLGGYTF
>NA|NA|TRBV2|TRBJ2-5
TGTGCCAGCAGGAGCCCGGGATCACCTGGGGAGACCCAGTACTTC
CASRSPGSPGETQYF
>TRBD2|NA|TRBV27|TRBJ2-7
TGTGCCACCCAGCGACTAGCGGGGGGCGCCTACGAGCAGTACTTC
CATQRLAGGAYEQYF
>NA|NA|TRBV19|TRBJ2-7
TGTGCCAGAAGACAGGACTCCTACGAGCAGTACTTC
CARRQDSYEQYF
>NA|NA|TRBV18|TRBJ1-2
TGTGCCAGCTCACCGTTTAGGCAGGGAACTAACTATGGCTACACCTTC
CASSPFRQGTNYGYTF
>NA|NA|TRBV11-2|TRBJ2-4
TGTGCCAGCAGCTTGTGGGTAGGCGGAGCCAAAAACATTCAGTACTTC
CASSLWVGGAKNIQYF
>TRBD1|NA|TRBV6-5|TRBJ1-2
TGTGCCAGCAGCCGAAAAACAGGGGGCTCTGGTGGCTACACCTTC
CASSRKTGGSGGYTF
>TRBD1|few|TRBV19|TRBJ2-7
TGTGCCAGTAGTACCCAGGGGGTAAGGACCTACGAGCAGTACTTC
CASSTQGVRTYEQYF
>NA|NA|TRBV5-6|TRBJ2-3
TGTGCCAGCAGCTTCGGTCCCCAGGTAGATACGCAGTATTTT
CASSFGPQVDTQYF
>TRBD1|NA|TRBV7-3|TRBJ2-3
TGTGCCAGCAGCTTATTTCGGACAGGGTACACAGATACGCAGTATTTT
CASSLFRTGYTDTQYF
>TRBD1|NA|TRBV15|TRBJ2-7
TGTGCCACCAGCAGAGGACAGGGGGGCGAGCAGTACTTC
CATSRGQGGEQYF
>NA|NA|TRBV5-1|TRBJ1-2
TGCGCCAGCAGCTCGGTGCCAGAGAGCTATGGCTACACCTTC
CASSSVPESYGYTF